This paragraph covers one TCR beta chain sequence. This receptor's antigen is unknown. It has no much larger one-base neighbor in the sample; base qualities were not kept. This sample was taken from a study of shared clonotypes between healthy human individuals (dated by TCRdb to about 2020). Concerning the study at large: Three men and two women, aged 18 to 49 years, made up the cohort. Per donor, three plates each were used for CD4 naive and CD4 memory, two for CD8 naive, and one for CD8 memory. The study deeply sequenced blood TCR repertoires of about 5 healthy adults to estimate repertoire size and the extent of clonotype sharing between individuals. Different laboratories and diverse techniques were used to prepare libraries and sequence TCR repertoires, to increase sequencing depth and limit assay-specific biases. Leukapheresis yielded between about 0.85 and 10 billion PBMCs per donor.

Study-level results and caveats: Only blood was sampled, and tissue TCR repertoires likely differ from those in blood. Higher generation probabilities were observed for clonotypes shared by all four sorted-subset donors than for non-shared clonotypes. Pairwise subsampling led to the expectation that sequencing depth would affect the degree of clonotype sharing among donors. Estimated clonotype richness was generally larger for naive than for memory subsets. Sharing across several donors was observed for around 4.8% of naive CD4, 3.5% of naive CD8, about 2.5% of memory CD4, and around 0.44% of memory CD8 clonotypes. Because the study included only a small number of donors, the genetic and exposure-history diversity represented was limited. Even with the large sequencing depth, rarefaction of the sorted-subset datasets indicated that sequencing was incomplete.

TCR CDR3 regions were amplified from genomic DNA by multiplex PCR using the deep immunoSEQ assay. Extracted genomic DNA from each cell subset was distributed evenly across all wells of several immunoSEQ 96-well plates, and each plate was treated as a replicate. For sorted subsets, roughly 200 ng of genomic DNA, equivalent to 25,000 to 35,000 T cell genomes, went into each replicate PCR. Purified libraries were measured with a Qubit 3.0 fluorometer, size-checked on a Bioanalyzer 2100, and measured again with the KAPA Library Quantification kit. Every immunoSEQ 96-well plate was sequenced on a dedicated single-read 150-cycle Illumina NextSeq 550 flow cell. As for the original processing: The immunoSEQ output contained only junctional sequences without quality scores, so filtering could not match that applied to full-length reads. To assign V/J genes and CDR3, sequences were annotated against IMGT germline references using PyIR, a Python wrapper for IgBLAST v1.9. Reads were filtered out if the reads had weak V/J assignments (E-value above 1e-6), no CDR3, stop codons, out-of-frame junctions, or ambiguous translated residues. A V3J clonotype was defined by an identical inferred V gene, J gene, and CDR3 amino acid sequence. To compute the percentage overlap between repertoires, the number of shared unique clonotypes was divided by the size of the smaller repertoire. Richness of each repertoire was evaluated using RTK rarefaction, the Chao1 estimator, and Recon v2.1 estimates of unobserved clonotypes. Generation probabilities were computed with OLGA for all TCRbeta clonotypes obtained by the gDNA method from a handful of donors. TCRdb holds this immuneACCESS table with in-frame rearrangements only. Some clones are missing; in checked studies, unresolved V genes explain under half, and the rest has no known cause. That table is the source of V, J and clone size, and D and trimming were worked out from the DNA. The sample table shows approximately 650,000 clones, and around 95% are seen once. In total, the top ten clones hold about 0.11% of the sample.

The germline V gene yields SGHDT for CDR1 and YYEEEE for CDR2. For this chain, trimming is 0 bases at the V end and 0 bases at the J end, and the number of junction bases without a gene match is 4. Counted from cysteine to phenylalanine, this CDR3 has 16 amino acids. The entry retains the CDR3 DNA only, 48 bases that are in frame from base 1. CD8 naive samples consisted of CD45RO-negative cells that were positively selected for CCR7, yielding a CD45RA+CCR7+ population without TemRA cells. Donors were healthy HIV-negative adults with no recently reported acute infections or vaccinations. Every donor was a Caucasian adult residing in Nashville, Tennessee, USA. After blood collection by leukapheresis, PBMCs were isolated using Ficoll-Histopaque density gradient centrifugation and then cryopreserved in the vapor phase of liquid nitrogen. Analytical flow cytometry was used to check the purity and quantity of each magnetically sorted T cell population. From each sorted fraction, genomic DNA was isolated and quantified by UV absorbance on a Nanodrop 2000c.

The chain is encoded by TRBV5-6 joined to TRBJ2-3, with TRBD2 matching 7 junction bases. The source material was naive CD8+ T cells sorted from blood. The cell subset or site label, as the study defines it: CD45RA+CCR7+. This receptor was identified in a woman in her twenties or thirties in good health. DNA sequence: TGTGCCAGCAGCTTGGCCCTAGCGGATAGCACAGATACGCAGTATTTT. It specifies CASSLALADSTDTQYF.